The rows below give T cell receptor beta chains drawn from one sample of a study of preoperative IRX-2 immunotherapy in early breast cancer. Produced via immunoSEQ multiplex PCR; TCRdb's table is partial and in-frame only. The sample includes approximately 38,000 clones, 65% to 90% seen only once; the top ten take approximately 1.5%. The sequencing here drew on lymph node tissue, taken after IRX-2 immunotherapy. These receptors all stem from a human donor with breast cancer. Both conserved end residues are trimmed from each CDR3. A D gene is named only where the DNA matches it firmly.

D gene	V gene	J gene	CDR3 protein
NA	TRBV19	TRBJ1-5	ASSTTVAQPQH
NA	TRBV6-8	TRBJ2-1	ASSPRVGEQF
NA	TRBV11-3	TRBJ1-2	ASSLPEPDNYGYT
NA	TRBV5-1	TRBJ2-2	ASSFEGPNTGELF
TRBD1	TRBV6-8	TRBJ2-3	ASRDRLGQGEDTQY
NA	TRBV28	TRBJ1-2	ASSLWMGIDGYT
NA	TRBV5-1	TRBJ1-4	ASSLRRGSTNEKLF
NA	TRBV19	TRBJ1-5	ASSQSNQPQH
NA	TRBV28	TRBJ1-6	ASAPLGGGRNSPLH
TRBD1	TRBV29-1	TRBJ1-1	SVDRTGDPNTEAF
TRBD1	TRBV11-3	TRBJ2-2	ASSLGQGITGELF
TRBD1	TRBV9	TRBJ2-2	ASSEQGVSTGELF
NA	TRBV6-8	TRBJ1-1	AIRGTGSTEAF
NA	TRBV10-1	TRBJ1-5	ASLRLEYSNQPQH
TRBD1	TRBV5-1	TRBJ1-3	ASSPDRGSGNTIY
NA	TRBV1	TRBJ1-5	ASSQETGGSNQPQH
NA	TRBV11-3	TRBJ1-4	ASSLERGQGWRYEKLF
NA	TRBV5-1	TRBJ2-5	ASSIQGSFETQY
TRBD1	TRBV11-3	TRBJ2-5	ASSIYPDRGKETQY
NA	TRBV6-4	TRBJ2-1	AITQINEQF
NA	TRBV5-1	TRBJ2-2	ASRAGAGTGELF
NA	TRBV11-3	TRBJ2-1	ASSLGTGYNEQF
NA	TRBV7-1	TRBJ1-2	ASSLVAGVYGYT
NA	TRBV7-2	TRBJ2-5	ASDSIGHETQY
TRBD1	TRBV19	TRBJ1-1	ASSILSPGQGAGSEAF